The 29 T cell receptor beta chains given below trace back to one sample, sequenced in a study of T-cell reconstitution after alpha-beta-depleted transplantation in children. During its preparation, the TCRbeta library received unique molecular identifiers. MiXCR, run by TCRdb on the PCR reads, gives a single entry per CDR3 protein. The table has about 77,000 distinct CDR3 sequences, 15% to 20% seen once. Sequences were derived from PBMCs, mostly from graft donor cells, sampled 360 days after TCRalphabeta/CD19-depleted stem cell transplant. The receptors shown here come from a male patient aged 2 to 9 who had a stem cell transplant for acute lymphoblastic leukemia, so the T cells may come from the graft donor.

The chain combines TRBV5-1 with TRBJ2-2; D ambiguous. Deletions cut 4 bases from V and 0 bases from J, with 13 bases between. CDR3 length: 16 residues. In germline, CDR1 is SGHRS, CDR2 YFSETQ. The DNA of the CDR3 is TGCGCCAGCAGCGTACAAGGTCCCGCGAACACCGGGGAGCTGTTTTTT. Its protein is CASSVQGPANTGELFF.

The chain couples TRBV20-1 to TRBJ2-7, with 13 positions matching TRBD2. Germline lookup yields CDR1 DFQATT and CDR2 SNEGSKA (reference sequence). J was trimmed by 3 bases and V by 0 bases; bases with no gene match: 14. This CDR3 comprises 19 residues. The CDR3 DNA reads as TGCAGTGCTAGAGATCTAAGGGGGACTAGCGGGACCCAACGCTACGAGCAGTACTTC. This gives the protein CSARDLRGTSGTQRYEQYF.

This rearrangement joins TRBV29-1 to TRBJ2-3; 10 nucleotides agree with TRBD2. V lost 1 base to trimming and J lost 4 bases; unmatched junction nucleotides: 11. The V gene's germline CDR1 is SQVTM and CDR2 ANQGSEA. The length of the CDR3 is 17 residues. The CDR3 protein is CSVEGWVNSGRSDTQYF. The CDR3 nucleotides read TGCAGCGTTGAAGGATGGGTAAATAGCGGGAGGTCAGATACGCAGTATTTT.

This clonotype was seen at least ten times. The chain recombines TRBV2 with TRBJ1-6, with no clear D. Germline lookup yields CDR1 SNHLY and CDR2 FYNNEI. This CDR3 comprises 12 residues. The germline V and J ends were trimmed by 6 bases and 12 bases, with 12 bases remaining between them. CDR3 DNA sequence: TGTGCCAGCAGGGACCGGGCTTTACCCCTCCACTTT. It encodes CASRDRALPLHF.

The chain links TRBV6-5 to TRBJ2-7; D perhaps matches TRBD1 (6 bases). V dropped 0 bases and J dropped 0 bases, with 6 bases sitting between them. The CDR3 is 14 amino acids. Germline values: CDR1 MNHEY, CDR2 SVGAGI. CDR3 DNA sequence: TGTGCCAGCAGTTACTCGGGGGCCTCCTACGAGCAGTACTTC. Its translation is CASSYSGASYEQYF.

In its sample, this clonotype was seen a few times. This CDR3 is CASSEELEQYF. CDR3 DNA: TGTGCCAGCAGTGAAGAGCTCGAGCAGTACTTC. The chain uses TRBV2 and TRBJ2-7; D ambiguous. Germline loops: CDR1 SNHLY, CDR2 FYNNEI. CDR3 size: 11 residues. V dropped 1 base and J dropped 6 bases, with 4 bases sitting between them.

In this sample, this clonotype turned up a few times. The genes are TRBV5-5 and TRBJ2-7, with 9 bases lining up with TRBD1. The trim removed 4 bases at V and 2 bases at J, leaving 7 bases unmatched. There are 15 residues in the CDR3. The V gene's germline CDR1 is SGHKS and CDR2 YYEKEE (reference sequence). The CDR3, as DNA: TGTGCCAGCAGCATGCCCGGGACAGGGACCTACGAGCAGTACTTC. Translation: CASSMPGTGTYEQYF.

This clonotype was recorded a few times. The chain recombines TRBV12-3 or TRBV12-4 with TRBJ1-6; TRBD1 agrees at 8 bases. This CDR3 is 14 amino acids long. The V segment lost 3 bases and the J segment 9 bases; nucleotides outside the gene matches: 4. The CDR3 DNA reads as TGTGCCAGCAGTTTGTGGACAGGGACTTCACCCCTCCACTTT. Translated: CASSLWTGTSPLHF.

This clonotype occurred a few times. The CDR3: CASSNELAGGNNEQFF. CDR3 nucleotides: TGTGCCAGCAGCAATGAACTTGCGGGAGGGAACAATGAGCAGTTCTTC. The chain joins TRBV21-1 to TRBJ2-1; the listed D gene, TRBD2, was not tested against the DNA. TRBV21-1 is assigned pseudogene status. This CDR3 has 16 residues.

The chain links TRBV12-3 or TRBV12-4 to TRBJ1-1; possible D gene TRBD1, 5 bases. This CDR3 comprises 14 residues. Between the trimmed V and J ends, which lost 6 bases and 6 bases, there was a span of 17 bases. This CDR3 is CASRPLSGLAEAFF. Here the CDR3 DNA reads TGTGCCAGCAGACCCCTCTCGGGACTTGCTGAAGCTTTCTTT.

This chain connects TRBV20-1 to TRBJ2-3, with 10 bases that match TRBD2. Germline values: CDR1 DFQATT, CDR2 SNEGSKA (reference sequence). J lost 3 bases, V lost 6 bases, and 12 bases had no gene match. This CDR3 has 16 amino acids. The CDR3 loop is CSAPWVAGGVTDTQYF. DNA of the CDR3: TGCAGTGCGCCCTGGGTAGCGGGAGGAGTTACAGATACGCAGTATTTT.

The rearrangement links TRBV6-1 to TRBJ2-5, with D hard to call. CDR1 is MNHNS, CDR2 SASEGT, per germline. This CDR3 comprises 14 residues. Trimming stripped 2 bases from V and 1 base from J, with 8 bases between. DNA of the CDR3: TGTGCCAGCAGTGAACTACAGCCCCAAGAGACCCAGTACTTC. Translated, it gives CASSELQPQETQYF.

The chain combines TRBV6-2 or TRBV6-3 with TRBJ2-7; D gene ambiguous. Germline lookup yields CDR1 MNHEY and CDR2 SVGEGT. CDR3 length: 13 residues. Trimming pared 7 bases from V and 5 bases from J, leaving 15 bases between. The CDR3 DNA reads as TGTGCCAGCACTTCCCACCTCGAAAACGAGCAGTACTTC. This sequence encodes CASTSHLENEQYF.

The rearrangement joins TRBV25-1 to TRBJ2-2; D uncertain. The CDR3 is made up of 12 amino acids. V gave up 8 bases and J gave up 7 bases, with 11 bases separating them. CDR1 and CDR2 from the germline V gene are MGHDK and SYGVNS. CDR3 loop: CASSALFGELFF. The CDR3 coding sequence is TGTGCCAGCTCGGCCCTTTTCGGGGAGCTGTTTTTT.

CDR3 region: CASSLRWAREPYEQYF. The CDR3 region has the DNA TGTGCCAGCAGCCTCCGGTGGGCGCGGGAGCCCTACGAGCAGTACTTC. The chain has TRBV7-2 and TRBJ2-7; 7 nucleotides match TRBD2. Losses at the gene ends were 5 bases for V and 2 bases for J; bases not matched to a gene: 12. The CDR3 is made up of 16 amino acids. Germline V gives CDR1 SGHTA, CDR2 FQGNSA.

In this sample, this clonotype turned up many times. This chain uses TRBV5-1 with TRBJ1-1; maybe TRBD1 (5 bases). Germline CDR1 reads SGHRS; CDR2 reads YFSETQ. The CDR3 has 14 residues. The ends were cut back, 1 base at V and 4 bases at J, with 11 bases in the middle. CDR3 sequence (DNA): TGCGCCAGCAGCTTGCAGGGCCGGGGCACTGAAGCTTTCTTT. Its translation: CASSLQGRGTEAFF.

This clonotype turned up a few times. CDR3 nucleotide sequence: TGTGCCAGCAGCTTCGCGGGTTTGAATACGCAGTATTTT. It translates to CASSFAGLNTQYF. The chain recombines TRBV5-6 with TRBJ2-3, with a weak D call TRBD2 (5 bases). Germline V gene data show CDR1 as SGHDT and CDR2 as YYEEEE. V dropped 2 bases and J dropped 7 bases, with 11 bases sitting between them. The CDR3 runs to 13 residues.

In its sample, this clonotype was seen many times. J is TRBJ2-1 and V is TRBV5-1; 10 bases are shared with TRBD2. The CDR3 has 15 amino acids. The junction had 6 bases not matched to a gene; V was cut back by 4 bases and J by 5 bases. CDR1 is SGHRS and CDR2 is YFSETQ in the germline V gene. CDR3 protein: CASSPGTSVHNEQFF. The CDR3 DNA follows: TGCGCCAGCAGCCCCGGGACTAGCGTCCACAATGAGCAGTTCTTC.

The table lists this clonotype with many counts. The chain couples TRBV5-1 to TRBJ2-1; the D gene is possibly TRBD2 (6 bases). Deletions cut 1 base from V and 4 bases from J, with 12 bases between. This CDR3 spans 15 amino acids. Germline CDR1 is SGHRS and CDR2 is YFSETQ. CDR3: CASSLYGSKYNEQFF. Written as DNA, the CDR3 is TGCGCCAGCAGCTTGTACGGGAGTAAGTACAATGAGCAGTTCTTC.

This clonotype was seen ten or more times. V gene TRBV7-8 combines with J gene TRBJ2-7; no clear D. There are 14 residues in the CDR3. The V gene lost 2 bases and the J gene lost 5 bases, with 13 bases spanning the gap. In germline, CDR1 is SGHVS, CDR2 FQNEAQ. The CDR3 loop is CASSLTVLNNEQYF. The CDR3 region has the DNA TGTGCCAGCAGCTTAACTGTACTGAACAACGAGCAGTACTTC. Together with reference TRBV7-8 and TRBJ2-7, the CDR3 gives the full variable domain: GAGVSQSPRYKVAKRGQDVALRCDPISGHVSLFWYQQALGQGPEFLTYFQNEAQLDKSGLPSDRFFAERPEGSVSTLKIQRTQQEDSAVYLCASSLTVLNNEQYFGPGTRLTVT.

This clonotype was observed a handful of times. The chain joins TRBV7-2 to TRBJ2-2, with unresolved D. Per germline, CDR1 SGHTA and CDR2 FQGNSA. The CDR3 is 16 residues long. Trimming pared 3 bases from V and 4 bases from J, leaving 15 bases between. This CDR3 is CASSFSWTTSTGELFF. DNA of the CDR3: TGTGCCAGCAGCTTCAGCTGGACGACGAGCACCGGGGAGCTGTTTTTT.

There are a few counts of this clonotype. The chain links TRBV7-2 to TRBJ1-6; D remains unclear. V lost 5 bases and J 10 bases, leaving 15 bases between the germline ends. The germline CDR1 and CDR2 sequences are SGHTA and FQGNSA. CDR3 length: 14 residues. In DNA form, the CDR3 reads TGTGCCAGCAGCGTCCCTCGATGGGGATCACCCCTCCACTTT. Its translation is CASSVPRWGSPLHF. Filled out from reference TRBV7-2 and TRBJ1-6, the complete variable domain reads GAGVSQSPSNKVTEKGKDVELRCDPISGHTALYWYRQSLGQGLEFLIYFQGNSAPDKSGLPSDRFSAERTGGSVSTLTIQRTQQEDSAVYLCASSVPRWGSPLHFGNGTRLTVT.

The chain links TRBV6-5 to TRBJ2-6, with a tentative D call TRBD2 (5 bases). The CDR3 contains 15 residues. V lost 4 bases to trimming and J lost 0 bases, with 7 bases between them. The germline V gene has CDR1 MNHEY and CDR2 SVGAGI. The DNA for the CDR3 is TGTGCCAGCAGTTCAGAGGGCTCTGGGGCCAACGTCCTGACTTTC. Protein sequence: CASSSEGSGANVLTF.

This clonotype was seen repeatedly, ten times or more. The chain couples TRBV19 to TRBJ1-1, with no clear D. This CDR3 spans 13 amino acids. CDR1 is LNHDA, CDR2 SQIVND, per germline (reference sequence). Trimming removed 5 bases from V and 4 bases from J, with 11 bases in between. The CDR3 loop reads CASSPAGRTEAFF. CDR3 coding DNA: TGTGCCAGTAGTCCCGCCGGGCGCACTGAAGCTTTCTTT.

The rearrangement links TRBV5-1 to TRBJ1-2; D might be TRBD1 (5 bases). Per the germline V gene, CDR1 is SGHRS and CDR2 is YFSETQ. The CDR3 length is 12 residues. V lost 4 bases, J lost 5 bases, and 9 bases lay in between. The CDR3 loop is CASSGTGYGYTF. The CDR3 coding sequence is TGCGCCAGCAGCGGGACGGGTTATGGCTACACCTTC.

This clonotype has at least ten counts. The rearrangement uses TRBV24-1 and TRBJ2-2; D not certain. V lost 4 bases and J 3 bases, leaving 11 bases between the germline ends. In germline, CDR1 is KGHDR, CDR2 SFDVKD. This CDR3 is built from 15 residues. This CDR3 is CATSEDQAYTGELFF. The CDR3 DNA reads TGTGCCACCAGTGAGGACCAAGCGTACACCGGGGAGCTGTTTTTT.

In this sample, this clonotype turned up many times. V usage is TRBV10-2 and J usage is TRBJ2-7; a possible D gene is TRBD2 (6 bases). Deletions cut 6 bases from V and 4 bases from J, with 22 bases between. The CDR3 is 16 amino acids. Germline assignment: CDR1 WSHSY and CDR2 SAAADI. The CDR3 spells CASRQMSAGSRYEQYF. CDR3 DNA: TGCGCCAGCAGGCAAATGTCCGCCGGGAGTCGGTACGAGCAGTACTTC.

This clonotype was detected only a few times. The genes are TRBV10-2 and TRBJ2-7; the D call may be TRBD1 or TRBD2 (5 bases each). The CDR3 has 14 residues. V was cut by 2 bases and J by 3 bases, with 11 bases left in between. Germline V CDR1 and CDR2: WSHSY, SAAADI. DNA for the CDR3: TGCGCCAGCAGTGAGGTCTGGGGGAACTACGAGCAGTACTTC. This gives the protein CASSEVWGNYEQYF.

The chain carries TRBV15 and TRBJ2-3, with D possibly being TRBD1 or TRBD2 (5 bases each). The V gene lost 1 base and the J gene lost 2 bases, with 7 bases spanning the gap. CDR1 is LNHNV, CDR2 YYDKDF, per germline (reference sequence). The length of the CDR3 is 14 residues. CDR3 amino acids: CATSRGGTTDTQYF. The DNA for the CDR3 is TGTGCCACCAGCAGAGGGGGGACCACAGATACGCAGTATTTT. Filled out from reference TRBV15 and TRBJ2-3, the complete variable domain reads DAMVIQNPRYQVTQFGKPVTLSCSQTLNHNVMYWYQQKSSQAPKLLFHYYDKDFNNEADTPDNFQSRRPNTSFCFLDIRSPGLGDTAMYLCATSRGGTTDTQYFGPGTRLTVL.